Given below is one TCR beta chain in context. Its cognate antigen is unknown. The data belong to a study of identical twins. From the 5' RACE reads, TCRdb called clonotypes with MiXCR, one entry per CDR3 protein. The profile covers a few hundred thousand distinct CDR3 sequences, with about 11% appearing a single time and more than 8.5% taken by the ten largest. Study-wide results and limits: Compared with models, monozygotic twins showed more out-of-frame TCR alpha sharing.

The receptor's source is a man aged 45-65 years in good health. Sequencing was done on a sample of memory T cells sorted from blood.

CDR3 in amino acids: CASSDLAGGRADTQYF. CDR3 sequence (DNA): TGTGCCAGCAGTGACTTAGCGGGGGGGCGTGCAGATACGCAGTATTTT. The J gene is TRBJ2-3, the V gene TRBV6-1; TRBD2 matches at 11 bases. The CDR3 contains 16 residues. V was clipped by 3 bases and J by 4 bases; unmatched bases: 6. CDR1 is MNHNS, CDR2 SASEGT, per germline.